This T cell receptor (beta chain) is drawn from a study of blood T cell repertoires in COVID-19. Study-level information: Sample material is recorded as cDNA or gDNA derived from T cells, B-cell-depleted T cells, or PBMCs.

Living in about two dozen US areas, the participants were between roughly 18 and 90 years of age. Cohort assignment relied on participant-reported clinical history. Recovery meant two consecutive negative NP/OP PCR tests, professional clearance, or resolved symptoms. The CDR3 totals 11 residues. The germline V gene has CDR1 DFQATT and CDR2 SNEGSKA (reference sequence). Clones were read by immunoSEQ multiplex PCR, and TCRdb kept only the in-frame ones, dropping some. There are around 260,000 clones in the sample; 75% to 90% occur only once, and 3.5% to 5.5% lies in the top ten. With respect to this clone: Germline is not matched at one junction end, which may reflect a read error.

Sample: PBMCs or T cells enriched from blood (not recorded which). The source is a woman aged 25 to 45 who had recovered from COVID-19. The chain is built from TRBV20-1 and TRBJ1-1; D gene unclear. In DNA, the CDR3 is TGCAGTGCTAGACCTGGCCAGGAAGTTTTCTTT. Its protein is CSARPGQEVFF.